This T cell receptor beta chain was identified during a study of CD8 T cells in ankylosing spondylitis. Study outcomes and limitations: Disease-linked clones had a CD8+ phenotype and relatively low frequency in peripheral blood. Reportedly, significant enrichment of disease-linked clones occurred in matched ankylosing spondylitis synovial fluid. It appeared that ankylosing spondylitis blood was characterized by a TCR beta motif of 8 or 9 highly homologous variants.

TCR beta libraries were made by quantitative 5'-RACE with molecular barcodes. TCRdb ran MiXCR on the 5' RACE reads and lists one entry per CDR3 protein. The data hold approximately 240,000 distinct CDR3 sequences, with 20% to 30% observed a single time. In regard to this clonotype: Its target is not known.

The CDR3 sequence is 12 residues long. Germline V gene lookup returns CDR1 DFQATT and CDR2 SNEGSKA (reference sequence). V gave up 7 bases and J gave up 9 bases; unmatched junction bases: 10. This receptor was identified in a male donor with ankylosing spondylitis or in good health (not recorded which). This rearrangement joins TRBV20-1 to TRBJ2-3; 7 bases fit TRBD1. Specimen: blood, either unsorted or a sorted T cell fraction (not recorded which). CDR3 in amino acids: CSVTPGQATQYF. Written as DNA, the CDR3 is TGCAGTGTGACCCCCGGACAGGCCACGCAGTATTTT.